This TCR beta chain was captured in a study of brain metastases from non-small cell lung cancer. Findings of the study overall: T-cell clones appeared expanded in around 64% of brain metastases relative to matched primary tumors. Brain metastases had lower T-cell infiltration than primary tumors. TCR repertoires overlapped largely between brain metastases and matched primaries.

Profiling relied on immunoSEQ multiplex PCR, and the TCRdb table lists in-frame clones only, not all of them. The repertoire consists of some 140 clones, with roughly 94% occurring once and the leading ten covering 10% to 12%. About this clone itself: No antigen is known for it.

The CDR3 loop spans 15 amino acids. CDR1 and CDR2 (germline): MDHEN, SYDVKM. Trimming cost V 5 bases and J 2 bases, with 16 bases left between them. The rearrangement joins TRBV28 to TRBJ2-7; D possibly corresponds to TRBD1 (6 bases). The sequenced sample consisted of tissue from a brain metastasis. The TCR was taken from a donor aged 40 or over with non-small cell lung cancer. The CDR3, as DNA: TGTGCCAGCAGTACAGGGTTTAGGTCTCCCTACGAGCAGTACTTC. Its translation: CASSTGFRSPYEQYF.